This is a list of T cell receptor beta chains from one sample in a study of cytomegalovirus exposure and HLA in healthy donors. Some clones are missing from TCRdb's copy, which holds only in-frame ones; the method was immunoSEQ multiplex PCR. The table lists some 210,000 clones, roughly 87% of them singletons. Sequencing input: PBMCs. These receptors originate from a woman between 18 and 29 years old in good health and CMV-seropositive. Both conserved end residues are part of each CDR3. A D gene is named only where the DNA matches it firmly. Where a row states a size, it is once, few, many or the class of an expanded clone; other rows omit it.

v_gene	d_gene	abundance	j_gene	CDR3nt	CDR3aa
TRBV28	TRBD2	-	TRBJ2-2	TGTGCCAGCAGTTCATTAGGGACTAGCGGGAGTACCGGGGAGCTGTTTTTT	CASSSLGTSGSTGELFF
TRBV5-1	TRBD2	once	TRBJ2-3	TGCGCCAGCACTAGCGGGAGCAGTTATACGCAGTATTTT	CASTSGSSYTQYF
TRBV6-1	-	-	TRBJ2-7	TGTGCCAGCGGGCTTAGCTCCTACGAGCAGTACTTC	CASGLSSYEQYF
TRBV5-1	TRBD1	-	TRBJ1-1	TGCGCCAGCAGCGGAGGGACAGGGGGCCTCACTGAAGCTTTCTTT	CASSGGTGGLTEAFF
TRBV6-5	TRBD1	once	TRBJ2-7	TGTGCCAGCAGTTTCCGGGACAGGGTATCCTACGAGCAGTACTTC	CASSFRDRVSYEQYF
TRBV5-8	TRBD2	-	TRBJ2-7	TGTGCCAGCAGCTCTCCGGGACTAGATTGGCCCTCAGACTACGAGCAGTACTTC	CASSSPGLDWPSDYEQYF
TRBV27	-	-	TRBJ1-4	TGTGCCAGCAGTTTAAGGCAGGGTTGGGGTGAAAAACTGTTTTTT	CASSLRQGWGEKLFF
TRBV5-5	-	once	TRBJ1-5	TGTGCCAGCAGCCCTGATAGTAGCAATCAGCCCCAGCATTTT	CASSPDSSNQPQHF
TRBV6-1	TRBD1	-	TRBJ2-1	TGTGCCAGCAGTGACCCAAGGGACAGGGTAAACAATGAGCAGTTCTTC	CASSDPRDRVNNEQFF
TRBV27	-	-	TRBJ2-1	TGTGCCAGCAGTTTAACCGGGTACAATGAGCAGTTCTTC	CASSLTGYNEQFF
TRBV30	-	once	TRBJ1-1	TGTGCCTGGAGTGAACAGACGAACACTGAAGCTTTCTTT	CAWSEQTNTEAFF
TRBV15	-	-	TRBJ2-5	TGTGCCACCGGAGCAGTGCGACAAGAGACCCAGTACTTC	CATGAVRQETQYF
TRBV10-3	-	-	TRBJ2-7	TGTGCCATCAGTGTCGAGGGTTACGAGCAGTACTTC	CAISVEGYEQYF
TRBV7-3	-	-	TRBJ1-1	TGTGCCAGCAGCCCCCAGGGGCCAAACACTGAAGCTTTCTTT	CASSPQGPNTEAFF
TRBV9	-	-	TRBJ2-3	TGTGCCAGCAGCGTAAGGAGCGGATTCACAGATACGCAGTATTTT	CASSVRSGFTDTQYF
TRBV6-1	-	-	TRBJ1-2	TGTGCCAGCAGTGAACGACAGCCCTATGGCTACACCTTC	CASSERQPYGYTF
TRBV27	TRBD1	-	TRBJ1-2	TGTGCCAGCAGTTCGACAGGGGCCTATGGCTACACCTTC	CASSSTGAYGYTF
TRBV27	-	once	TRBJ2-1	TGTGCCAGCAGTCTAAATGACCCCAGGAAGTGGACAGACAATGAGCAGTTCTTC	CASSLNDPRKWTDNEQFF
TRBV7-9	-	-	TRBJ1-2	TGTGCCAGCAGCTTAGAGTCCCACTCTGGCTACACCTTC	CASSLESHSGYTF
TRBV19	TRBD2	-	TRBJ2-7	TGTGCCAGTAGTACCCTAGCGGGAGTCTACGAGCAGTACTTC	CASSTLAGVYEQYF
TRBV18	-	-	TRBJ1-5	TGTGCCAGCTCACCATTTCAGGGAAATCAGCCCCAGCATTTT	CASSPFQGNQPQHF
TRBV28	-	-	TRBJ2-7	TGTGCCAGCAGCCCTCCCAGGGATTCCTACGAGCAGTACTTC	CASSPPRDSYEQYF
TRBV5-1	TRBD1	-	TRBJ1-2	TGCGCCAGCCACAGGGGGGACTATGGCTACACCTTC	CASHRGDYGYTF
TRBV30	TRBD1	-	TRBJ2-7	TGTGCCTGCTTCAGCGGGACAGGGTACTACGAGCAGTACTTC	CACFSGTGYYEQYF
TRBV6-5	-	once	TRBJ2-6	TGTGCCTCCTCGGGCTCTGGGGCCAACGTCCTGACTTTC	CASSGSGANVLTF
TRBV4-1	-	-	TRBJ2-7	TGCGCCAGCAGCCAAGGGGCTAGCCCTCCACGCCCCTACGAGCAGTACTTC	CASSQGASPPRPYEQYF
TRBV27	-	once	TRBJ1-4	TGTGCCAGCAGTTTGGGGGCCGGTGAAAAACTGTTTTTT	CASSLGAGEKLFF
TRBV30	-	-	TRBJ1-2	TGTGCCTGGATTGAGGGCCCGGATGGCTACACCTTC	CAWIEGPDGYTF
TRBV2	TRBD1	once	TRBJ1-2	TGTGCCAGCAGTGATCACAGGGGGACCGCTAACTATGGCTACACCTTC	CASSDHRGTANYGYTF
TRBV5-1	-	-	TRBJ2-1	TGCGCCAGCAGCTTGGGCTCGAACCTAGAGTACAATGAGCAGTTCTTC	CASSLGSNLEYNEQFF
TRBV13	TRBD1	-	TRBJ1-2	TGTGCCAGCAGCTTACGCGACAGGGGGCTCGTGGGTGGCTACACCTTC	CASSLRDRGLVGGYTF
TRBV5-6	-	-	TRBJ1-1	TGTGCCAGCAGCACGCCAGGGGTACACACTGAAGCTTTCTTT	CASSTPGVHTEAFF
TRBV2	-	-	TRBJ2-7	TGTGCCAGCAGTGAGGGCTTAACCTACGAGCAGTACTTC	CASSEGLTYEQYF
TRBV9	TRBD2	-	TRBJ2-3	TGTGCCGGATTAGCGGGAGGGCCCGAGGATACGCAGTATTTT	CAGLAGGPEDTQYF
TRBV6-1	TRBD1	-	TRBJ2-2	TGTGCCAGCAGCTCCGGGACAGCGAACACCGGGGAGCTGTTTTTT	CASSSGTANTGELFF
TRBV28	TRBD2	-	TRBJ2-7	TGTGCCAGCAGTTTATCCGAGCGGGGCCCCTACGAGCAGTACTTC	CASSLSERGPYEQYF
TRBV28	-	once	TRBJ1-5	TGTGCCAGCAGCTTTTTAGGCGGAAGCAATCAGCCCCAGCATTTT	CASSFLGGSNQPQHF
TRBV19	-	-	TRBJ2-7	TGTGCCAGTAGTATAGTAAAGGGGCCCCACTACTACGAGCAGTACTTC	CASSIVKGPHYYEQYF
TRBV5-1	-	-	TRBJ1-1	TGCGCCAGCAGGGGGGGGGATGGCACTGAAGCTTTCTTT	CASRGGDGTEAFF
TRBV5-1	-	-	TRBJ2-7	TGCGCCAGCAGCTTGGGGGCAGGGGTGGACTACGAGCAGTACTTC	CASSLGAGVDYEQYF
TRBV30	-	-	TRBJ2-7	TGTGCCTGGAGCCGCGCGGGGGCCGAGGACGAGCAGTACTTC	CAWSRAGAEDEQYF
TRBV4-1	-	once	TRBJ2-7	TGCGCCAGCAGCCAAGAGGCGGGATCCCTCTCCTACGAGCAGTACTTC	CASSQEAGSLSYEQYF
TRBV5-1	TRBD1	-	TRBJ1-1	TGCGCCAGCAGCTCCCAGACAGGGGGGGAGGGAACTGAAGCTTTCTTT	CASSSQTGGEGTEAFF
TRBV5-1	TRBD1	-	TRBJ2-7	TGCGCCAGCAGCCCGGGGGCAGGGGGCGCCGAGCAGTACTTC	CASSPGAGGAEQYF
TRBV2	TRBD1	-	TRBJ1-2	TGTGCCAGCAGAACTGGGACAGCTAACTATGGCTACACCTTC	CASRTGTANYGYTF
TRBV5-6	-	-	TRBJ2-1	TGTGCCAGCAGCCCTCAGGGTGGTGAGCAGTTCTTC	CASSPQGGEQFF
TRBV11-2	-	-	TRBJ2-7	TGTGCCAGCAGCTTAGCTAGTGGCCTATCTCACGAGCAGTACTTC	CASSLASGLSHEQYF
TRBV18	-	once	TRBJ1-3	TGTGCCAGCTCACAGAACCCCGCGAGCTCTGGAAACACCATATATTTT	CASSQNPASSGNTIYF
TRBV27	-	-	TRBJ2-7	TGTGCCAGCAGGACCTTTACTAGGTCCTCCTACGAGCAGTACTTC	CASRTFTRSSYEQYF
TRBV28	TRBD1	-	TRBJ2-3	TGTGCCAGCAGTTTACCCTTCCGACAGGGTACTAGCACAGATACGCAGTATTTT	CASSLPFRQGTSTDTQYF
TRBV6-5	-	-	TRBJ2-2	TGTGCCAGCAGTTACCCGGTCACCGGGGAGCTGTTTTTT	CASSYPVTGELFF
TRBV27	TRBD2	-	TRBJ2-7	TGTGCCAGCAGTCGAGTTAGCGGGGACCCCTACGAGCAGTACTTC	CASSRVSGDPYEQYF